This note documents a single T cell receptor beta chain sequence. Antigen unknown. These data belong to a study of cytomegalovirus exposure and HLA in healthy donors. Study results and caveats: Being indistinguishable, some V segments were excluded, TRBV6-2 and TRBV6-3 among them. A cluster of highly shared sequence variants was likely a sequencing artifact. Most of the CMV-associated TCR beta chains (in a later analysis) appeared to be HLA-restricted.

V lost 6 bases to trimming and J lost 0 bases, with 8 bases between them. The CDR3 contains 13 residues. Germline loops: CDR1 MNHEY, CDR2 SVGAGI. A multiplex PCR was run with 60 Vbeta primers and 13 Jbeta primers. The data were produced by immunoSEQ multiplex PCR, yet TCRdb's version contains in-frame clones alone and is incomplete. The data show roughly 200,000 clones, more than 60% seen once. The sample consisted of PBMCs. The origin of this receptor is a woman in her sixties in good health and CMV-seropositive. V usage is TRBV6-5 and J usage is TRBJ1-1, with D uncertain. Here the CDR3 reads CASRRDLNTEAFF. The CDR3 coding sequence is TGTGCCAGCAGACGCGATCTGAACACTGAAGCTTTCTTT.